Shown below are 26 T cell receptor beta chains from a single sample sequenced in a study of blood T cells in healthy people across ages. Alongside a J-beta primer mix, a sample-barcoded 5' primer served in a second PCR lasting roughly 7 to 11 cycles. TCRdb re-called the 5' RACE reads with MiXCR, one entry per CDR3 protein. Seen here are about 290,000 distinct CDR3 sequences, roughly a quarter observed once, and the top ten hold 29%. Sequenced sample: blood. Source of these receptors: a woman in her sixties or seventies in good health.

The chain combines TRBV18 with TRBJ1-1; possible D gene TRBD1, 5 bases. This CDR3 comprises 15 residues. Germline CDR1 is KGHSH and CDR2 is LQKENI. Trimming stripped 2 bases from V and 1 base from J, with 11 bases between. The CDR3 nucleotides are TGTGCCAGCTCACCAGGCAGGGTTAGGAACACTGAAGCTTTCTTT. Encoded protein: CASSPGRVRNTEAFF. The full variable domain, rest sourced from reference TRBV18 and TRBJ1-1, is NAGVMQNPRHLVRRRGQEARLRCSPMKGHSHVYWYRQLPEEGLKFMVYLQKENIIDESGMPKERFSAEFPKEGPSILRIQQVVRGDSAAYFCASSPGRVRNTEAFFGQGTRLTVV.

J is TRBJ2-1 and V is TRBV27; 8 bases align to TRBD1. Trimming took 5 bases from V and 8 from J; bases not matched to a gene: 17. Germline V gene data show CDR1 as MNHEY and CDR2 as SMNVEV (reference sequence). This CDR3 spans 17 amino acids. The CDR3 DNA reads TGTGCCAGCAGTAAAGAACTGGGACAGGTGGGGGCTCATGAGCAGTTCTTC. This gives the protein CASSKELGQVGAHEQFF.

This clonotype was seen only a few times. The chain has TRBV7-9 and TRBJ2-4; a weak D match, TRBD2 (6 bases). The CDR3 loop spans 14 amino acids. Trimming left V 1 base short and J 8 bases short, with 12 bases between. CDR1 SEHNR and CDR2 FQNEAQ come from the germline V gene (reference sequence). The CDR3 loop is CASSLELARDIQYF. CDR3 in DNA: TGTGCCAGCAGCTTAGAACTAGCTAGAGACATTCAGTACTTC. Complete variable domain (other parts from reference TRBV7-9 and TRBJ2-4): DTGVSQNPRHKITKRGQNVTFRCDPISEHNRLYWYRQTLGQGPEFLTYFQNEAQLEKSRLLSDRFSAERPKGSFSTLEIQRTEQGDSAMYLCASSLELARDIQYFGAGTRLSVL.

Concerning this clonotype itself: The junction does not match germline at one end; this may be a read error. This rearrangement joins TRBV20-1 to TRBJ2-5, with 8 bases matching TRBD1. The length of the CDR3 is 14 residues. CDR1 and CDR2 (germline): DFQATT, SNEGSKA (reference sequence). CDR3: CSVRENRGAETQYF. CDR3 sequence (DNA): TGCAGTGTTAGAGAAAACAGGGGGGCAGAGACCCAGTACTTC.

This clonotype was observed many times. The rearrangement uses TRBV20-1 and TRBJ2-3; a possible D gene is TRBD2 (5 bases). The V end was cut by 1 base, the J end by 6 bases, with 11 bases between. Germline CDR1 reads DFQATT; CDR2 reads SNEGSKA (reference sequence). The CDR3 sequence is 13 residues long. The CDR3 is CSARGEGGDTQYF. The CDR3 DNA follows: TGCAGTGCTAGAGGCGAGGGCGGGGATACGCAGTATTTT.

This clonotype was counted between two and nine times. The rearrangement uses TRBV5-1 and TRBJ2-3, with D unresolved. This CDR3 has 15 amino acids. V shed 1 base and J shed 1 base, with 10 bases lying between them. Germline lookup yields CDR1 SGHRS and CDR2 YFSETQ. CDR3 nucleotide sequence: TGCGCCAGCAGCTTGTATACGACGGGCACAGATACGCAGTATTTT. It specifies CASSLYTTGTDTQYF.

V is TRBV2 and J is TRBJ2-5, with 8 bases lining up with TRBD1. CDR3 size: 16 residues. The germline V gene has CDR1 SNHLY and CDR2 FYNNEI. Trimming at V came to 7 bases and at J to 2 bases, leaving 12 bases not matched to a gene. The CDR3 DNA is TGTGCCAGCACCCCTGGACAGGGACGGGGACAAGAGACCCAGTACTTC. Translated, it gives CASTPGQGRGQETQYF. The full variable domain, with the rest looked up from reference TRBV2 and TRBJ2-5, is EPEVTQTPSHQVTQMGQEVILRCVPISNHLYFYWYRQILGQKVEFLVSFYNNEISEKSEIFDDQFSVERPDGSNFTLKIRSTKLEDSAMYFCASTPGQGRGQETQYFGPGTRLLVL.

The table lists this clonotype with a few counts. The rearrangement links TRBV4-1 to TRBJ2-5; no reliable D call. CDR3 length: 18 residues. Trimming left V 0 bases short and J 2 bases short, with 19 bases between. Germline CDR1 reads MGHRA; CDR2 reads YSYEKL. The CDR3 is CASSQDPPGQVGQETQYF. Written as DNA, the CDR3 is TGCGCCAGCAGCCAAGATCCGCCTGGGCAGGTGGGACAAGAGACCCAGTACTTC.

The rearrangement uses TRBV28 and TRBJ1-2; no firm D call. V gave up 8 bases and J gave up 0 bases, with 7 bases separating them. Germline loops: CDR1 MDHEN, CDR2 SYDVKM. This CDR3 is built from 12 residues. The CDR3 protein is CASRETNYGYTF. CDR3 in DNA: TGTGCCAGCCGGGAGACTAACTATGGCTACACCTTC.

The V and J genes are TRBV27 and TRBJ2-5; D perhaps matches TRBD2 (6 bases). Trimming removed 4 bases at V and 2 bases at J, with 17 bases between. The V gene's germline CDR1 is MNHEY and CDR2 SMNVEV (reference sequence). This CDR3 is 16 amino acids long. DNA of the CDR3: TGTGCCAGCAGTTCCCCCGGTAGCGGAGGGCAAGAGACCCAGTACTTC. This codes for CASSSPGSGGQETQYF.

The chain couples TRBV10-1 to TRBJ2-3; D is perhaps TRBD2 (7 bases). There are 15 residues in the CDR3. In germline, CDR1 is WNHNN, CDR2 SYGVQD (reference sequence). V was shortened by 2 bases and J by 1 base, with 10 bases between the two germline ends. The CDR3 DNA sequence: TGCGCCAGCAGTGAGGCGGGGGCCGGCACAGATACGCAGTATTTT. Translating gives CASSEAGAGTDTQYF.

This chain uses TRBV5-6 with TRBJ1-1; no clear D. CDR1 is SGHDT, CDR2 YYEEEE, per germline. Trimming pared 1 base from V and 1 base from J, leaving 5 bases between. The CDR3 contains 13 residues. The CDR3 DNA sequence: TGTGCCAGCAGCTTGAAGCCGAACACTGAAGCTTTCTTT. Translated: CASSLKPNTEAFF.

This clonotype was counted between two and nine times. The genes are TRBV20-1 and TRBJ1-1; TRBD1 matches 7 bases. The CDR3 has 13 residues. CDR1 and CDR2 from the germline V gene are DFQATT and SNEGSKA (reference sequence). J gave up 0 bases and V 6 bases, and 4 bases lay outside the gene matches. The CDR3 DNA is TGCAGTGCGTCCGGGACAGTGAACACTGAAGCTTTCTTT. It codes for CSASGTVNTEAFF.

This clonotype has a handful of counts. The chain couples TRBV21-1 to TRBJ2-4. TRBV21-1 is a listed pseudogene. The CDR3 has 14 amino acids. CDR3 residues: CASSRCGAKNIQYF. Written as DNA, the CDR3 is TGTGCCAGCAGCCGGTGTGGAGCCAAAAACATTCAGTACTTC.

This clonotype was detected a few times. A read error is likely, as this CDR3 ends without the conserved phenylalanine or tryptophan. CDR3 DNA sequence: TGTGCCAGCAGAATAAAGCCGGGGACTAGCGGGCGAGAGACCCAGTACCTC. It is translated as CASRIKPGTSGRETQYL. This chain uses TRBV6-1 with TRBJ2-5; 12 nucleotides align to TRBD2. Germline V gene sequence: CDR1 MNHNS, CDR2 SASEGT. CDR3 length: 17 residues. Germline trimming cut 6 bases from V and 4 bases from J; bases unmatched to any gene: 12.

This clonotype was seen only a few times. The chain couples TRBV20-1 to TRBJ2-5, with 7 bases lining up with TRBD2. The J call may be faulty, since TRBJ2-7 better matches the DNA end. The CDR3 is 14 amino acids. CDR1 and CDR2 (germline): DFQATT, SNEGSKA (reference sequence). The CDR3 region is CSASPAGAPYEQYF. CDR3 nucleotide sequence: TGCAGTGCTAGCCCCGCGGGAGCCCCCTACGAGCAGTACTTC.

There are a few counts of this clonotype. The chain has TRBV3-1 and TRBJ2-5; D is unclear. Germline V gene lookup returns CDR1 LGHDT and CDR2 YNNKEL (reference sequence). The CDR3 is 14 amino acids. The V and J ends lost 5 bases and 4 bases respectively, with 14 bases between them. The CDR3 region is CASSIRAARETQYF. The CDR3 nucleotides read TGTGCCAGCAGCATCCGGGCGGCCAGAGAGACCCAGTACTTC.

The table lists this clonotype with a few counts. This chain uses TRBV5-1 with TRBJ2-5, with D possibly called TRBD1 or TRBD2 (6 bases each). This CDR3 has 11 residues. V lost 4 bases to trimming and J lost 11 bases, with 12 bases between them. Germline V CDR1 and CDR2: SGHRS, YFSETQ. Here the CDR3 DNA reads TGCGCCAGCAGCGAGGGGGGAGTGCAGTACTTC. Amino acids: CASSEGGVQYF.

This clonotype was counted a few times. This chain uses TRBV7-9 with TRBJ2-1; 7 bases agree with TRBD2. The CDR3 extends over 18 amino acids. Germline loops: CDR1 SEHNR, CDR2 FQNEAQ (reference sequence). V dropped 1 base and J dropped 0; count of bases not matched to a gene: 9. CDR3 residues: CASSLGAGKMSSYNEQFF. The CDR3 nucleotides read TGTGCCAGCAGCTTAGGAGCGGGAAAGATGAGCTCCTACAATGAGCAGTTCTTC. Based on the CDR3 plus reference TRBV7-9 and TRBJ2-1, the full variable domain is DTGVSQNPRHKITKRGQNVTFRCDPISEHNRLYWYRQTLGQGPEFLTYFQNEAQLEKSRLLSDRFSAERPKGSFSTLEIQRTEQGDSAMYLCASSLGAGKMSSYNEQFFGPGTRLTVL.

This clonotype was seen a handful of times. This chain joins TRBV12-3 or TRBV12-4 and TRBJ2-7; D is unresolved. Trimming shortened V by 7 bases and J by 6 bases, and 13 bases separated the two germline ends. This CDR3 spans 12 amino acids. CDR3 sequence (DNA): TGTGCCAGCACCCTGGACGTTTCCGAGCAGTACTTC. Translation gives CASTLDVSEQYF.

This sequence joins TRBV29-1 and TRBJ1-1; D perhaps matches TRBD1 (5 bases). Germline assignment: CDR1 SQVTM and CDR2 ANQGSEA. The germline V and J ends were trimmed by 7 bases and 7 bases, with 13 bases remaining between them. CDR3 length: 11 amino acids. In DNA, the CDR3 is TGCAGCGGGGGGTCTGGCCTTGAAGCTTTCTTT. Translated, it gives CSGGSGLEAFF.

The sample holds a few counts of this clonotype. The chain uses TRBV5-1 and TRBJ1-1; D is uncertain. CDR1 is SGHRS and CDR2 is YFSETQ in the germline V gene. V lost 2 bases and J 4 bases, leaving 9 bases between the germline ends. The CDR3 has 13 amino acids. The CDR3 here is CASSFTPSTEAFF. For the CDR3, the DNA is TGCGCCAGCAGCTTTACGCCTTCCACTGAAGCTTTCTTT.

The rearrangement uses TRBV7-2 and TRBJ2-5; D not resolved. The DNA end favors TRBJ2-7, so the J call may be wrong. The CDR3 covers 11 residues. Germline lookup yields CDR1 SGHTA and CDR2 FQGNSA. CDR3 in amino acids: CASSPNYEQYF. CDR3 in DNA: TGTGCCAGCAGCCCAAACTACGAGCAGTACTTC.

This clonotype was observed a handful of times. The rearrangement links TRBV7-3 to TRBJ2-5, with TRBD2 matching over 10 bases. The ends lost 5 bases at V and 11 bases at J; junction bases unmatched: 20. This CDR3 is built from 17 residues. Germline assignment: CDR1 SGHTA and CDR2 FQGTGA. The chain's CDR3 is CASSRPRLAGDLWEQYF. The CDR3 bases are TGTGCCAGCAGCCGACCGAGACTAGCGGGTGACCTGTGGGAGCAGTACTTC.

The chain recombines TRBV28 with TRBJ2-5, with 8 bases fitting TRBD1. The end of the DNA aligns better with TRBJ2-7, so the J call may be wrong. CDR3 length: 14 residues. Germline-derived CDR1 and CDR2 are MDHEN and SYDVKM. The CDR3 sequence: CAIRGQASSYEQYF. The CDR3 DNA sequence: TGTGCCATAAGGGGACAGGCGAGCTCCTACGAGCAGTACTTC.

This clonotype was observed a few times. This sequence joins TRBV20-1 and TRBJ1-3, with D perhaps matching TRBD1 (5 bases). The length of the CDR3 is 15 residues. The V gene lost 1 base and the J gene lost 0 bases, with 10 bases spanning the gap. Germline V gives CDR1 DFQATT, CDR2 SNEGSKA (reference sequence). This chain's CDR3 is CSARGLTDSGNTIYF. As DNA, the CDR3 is TGCAGTGCTAGAGGGCTGACAGACTCTGGAAACACCATATATTTT.